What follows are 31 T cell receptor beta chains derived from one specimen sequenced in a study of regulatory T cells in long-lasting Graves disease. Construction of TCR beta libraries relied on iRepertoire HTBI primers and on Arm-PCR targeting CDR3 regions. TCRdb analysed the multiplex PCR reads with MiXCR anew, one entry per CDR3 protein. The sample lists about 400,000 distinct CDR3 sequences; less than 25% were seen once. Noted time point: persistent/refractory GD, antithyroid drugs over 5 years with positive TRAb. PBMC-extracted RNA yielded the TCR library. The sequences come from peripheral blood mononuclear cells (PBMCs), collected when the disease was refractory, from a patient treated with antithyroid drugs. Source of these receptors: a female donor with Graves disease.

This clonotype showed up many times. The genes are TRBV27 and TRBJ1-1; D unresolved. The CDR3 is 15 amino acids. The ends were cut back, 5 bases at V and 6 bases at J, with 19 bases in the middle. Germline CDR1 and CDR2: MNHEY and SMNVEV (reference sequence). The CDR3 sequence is CASSTTRQTWAEAFF. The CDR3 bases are TGTGCCAGCAGTACAACCCGCCAGACTTGGGCTGAAGCTTTCTTT.

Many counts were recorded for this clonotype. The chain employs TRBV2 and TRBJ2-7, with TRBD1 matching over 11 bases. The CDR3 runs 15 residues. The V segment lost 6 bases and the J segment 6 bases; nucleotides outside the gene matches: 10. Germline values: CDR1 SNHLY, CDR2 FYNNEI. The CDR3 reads CASRVTGTGGTEQYF. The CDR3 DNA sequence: TGTGCCAGCAGAGTTACCGGGACAGGGGGTACCGAGCAGTACTTC. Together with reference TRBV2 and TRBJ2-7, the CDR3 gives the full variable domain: EPEVTQTPSHQVTQMGQEVILRCVPISNHLYFYWYRQILGQKVEFLVSFYNNEISEKSEIFDDQFSVERPDGSNFTLKIRSTKLEDSAMYFCASRVTGTGGTEQYFGPGTRLTVT.

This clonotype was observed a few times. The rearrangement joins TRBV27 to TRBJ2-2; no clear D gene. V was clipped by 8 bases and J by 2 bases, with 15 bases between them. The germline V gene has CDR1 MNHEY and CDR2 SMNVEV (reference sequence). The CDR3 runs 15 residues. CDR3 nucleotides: TGTGCCAGCGGAGCATTAAGGTTTAACACCGGGGAGCTGTTTTTT. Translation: CASGALRFNTGELFF.

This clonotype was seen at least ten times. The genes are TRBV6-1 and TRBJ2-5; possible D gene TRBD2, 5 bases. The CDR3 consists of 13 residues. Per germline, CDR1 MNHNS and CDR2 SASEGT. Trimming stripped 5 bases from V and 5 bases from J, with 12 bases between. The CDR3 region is CASSITGMETQYF. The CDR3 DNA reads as TGTGCCAGCAGTATAACGGGGATGGAGACCCAGTACTTC.

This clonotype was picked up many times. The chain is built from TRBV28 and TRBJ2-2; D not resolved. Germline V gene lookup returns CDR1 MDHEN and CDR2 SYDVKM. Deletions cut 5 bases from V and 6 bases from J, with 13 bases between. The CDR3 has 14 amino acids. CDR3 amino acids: CASSPGPAPGELFF. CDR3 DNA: TGTGCCAGCAGTCCCGGCCCCGCACCCGGGGAGCTGTTTTTT.

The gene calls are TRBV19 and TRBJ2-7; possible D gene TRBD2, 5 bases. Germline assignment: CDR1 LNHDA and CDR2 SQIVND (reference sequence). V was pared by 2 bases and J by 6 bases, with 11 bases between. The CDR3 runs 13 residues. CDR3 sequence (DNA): TGTGCCAGTAGTATAACGTTAGCGTTCGAGCAGTACTTC. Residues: CASSITLAFEQYF.

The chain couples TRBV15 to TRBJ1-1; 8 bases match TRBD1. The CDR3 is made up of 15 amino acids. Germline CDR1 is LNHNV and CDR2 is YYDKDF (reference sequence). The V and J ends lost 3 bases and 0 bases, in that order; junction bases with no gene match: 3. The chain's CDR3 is CATSSGQGLNTEAFF. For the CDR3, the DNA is TGTGCCACCAGCAGCGGACAGGGCTTGAACACTGAAGCTTTCTTT.

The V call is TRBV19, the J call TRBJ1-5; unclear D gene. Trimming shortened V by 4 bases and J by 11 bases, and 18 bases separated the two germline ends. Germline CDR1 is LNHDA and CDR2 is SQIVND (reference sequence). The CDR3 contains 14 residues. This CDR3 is CASSTDGPGLAQHF. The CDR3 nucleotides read TGTGCCAGTAGTACCGACGGCCCGGGGTTGGCCCAGCATTTT.

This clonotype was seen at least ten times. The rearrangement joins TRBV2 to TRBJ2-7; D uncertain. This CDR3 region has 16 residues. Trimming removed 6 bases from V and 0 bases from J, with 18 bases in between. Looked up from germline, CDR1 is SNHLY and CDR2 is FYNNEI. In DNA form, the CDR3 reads TGTGCCAGCAGAAGGGCGGATGTAATAAGCTCCTACGAGCAGTACTTC. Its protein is CASRRADVISSYEQYF.

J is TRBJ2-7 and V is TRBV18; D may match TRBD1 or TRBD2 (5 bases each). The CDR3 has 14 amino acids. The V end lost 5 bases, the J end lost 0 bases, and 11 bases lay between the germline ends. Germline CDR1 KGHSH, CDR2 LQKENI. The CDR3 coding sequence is TGTGCCAGCTCATCACTGGGGACCTCCTACGAGCAGTACTTC. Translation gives CASSSLGTSYEQYF.

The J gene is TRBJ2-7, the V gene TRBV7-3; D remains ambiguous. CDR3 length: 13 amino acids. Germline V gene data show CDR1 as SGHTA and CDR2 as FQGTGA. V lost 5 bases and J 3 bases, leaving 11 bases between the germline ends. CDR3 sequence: CASSRADGYEQYF. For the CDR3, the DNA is TGTGCCAGCAGCCGCGCCGACGGCTACGAGCAGTACTTC.

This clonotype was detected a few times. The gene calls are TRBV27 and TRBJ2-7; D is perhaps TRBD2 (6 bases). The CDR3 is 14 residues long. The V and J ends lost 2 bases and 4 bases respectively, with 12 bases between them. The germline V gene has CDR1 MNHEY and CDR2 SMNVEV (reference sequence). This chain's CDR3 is CASSLNGGGYEQYF. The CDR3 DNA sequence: TGTGCCAGCAGTTTAAACGGGGGAGGTTACGAGCAGTACTTC.

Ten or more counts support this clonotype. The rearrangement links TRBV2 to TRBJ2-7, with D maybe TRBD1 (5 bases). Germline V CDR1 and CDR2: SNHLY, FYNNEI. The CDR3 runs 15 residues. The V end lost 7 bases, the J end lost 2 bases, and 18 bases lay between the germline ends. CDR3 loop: CASTYRQGPTYEQYF. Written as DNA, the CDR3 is TGTGCCAGCACCTACCGGCAGGGCCCAACCTACGAGCAGTACTTC.

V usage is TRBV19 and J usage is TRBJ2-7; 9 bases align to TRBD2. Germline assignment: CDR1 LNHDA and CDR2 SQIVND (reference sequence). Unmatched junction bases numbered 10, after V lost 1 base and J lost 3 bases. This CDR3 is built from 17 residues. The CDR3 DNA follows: TGTGCCAGTAGTATAGGTGGCGCGGGAGGGCCGGTCTACGAGCAGTACTTC. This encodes CASSIGGAGGPVYEQYF.

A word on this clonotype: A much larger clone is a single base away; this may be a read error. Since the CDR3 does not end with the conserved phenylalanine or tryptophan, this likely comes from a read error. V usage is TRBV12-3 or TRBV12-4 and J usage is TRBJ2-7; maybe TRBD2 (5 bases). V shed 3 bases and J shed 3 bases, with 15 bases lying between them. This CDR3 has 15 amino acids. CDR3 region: CASSFRDTVSYEQYS. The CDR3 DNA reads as TGTGCCAGCAGTTTCCGGGATACGGTTAGCTACGAGCAGTACTCC.

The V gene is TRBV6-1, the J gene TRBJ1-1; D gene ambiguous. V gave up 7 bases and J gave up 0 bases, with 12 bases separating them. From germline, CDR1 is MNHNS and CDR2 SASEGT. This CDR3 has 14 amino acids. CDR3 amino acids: CASTADGLNTEAFF. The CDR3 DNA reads TGTGCCAGCACCGCGGACGGCTTGAACACTGAAGCTTTCTTT.

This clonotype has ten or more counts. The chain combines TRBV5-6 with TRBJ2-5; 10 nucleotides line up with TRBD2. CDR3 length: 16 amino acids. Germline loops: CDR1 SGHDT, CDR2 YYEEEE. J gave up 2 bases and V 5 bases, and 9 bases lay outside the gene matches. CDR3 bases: TGTGCCAGCAGTACAGGACTAGCGGAGTCTCAAGAGACCCAGTACTTC. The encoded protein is CASSTGLAESQETQYF.

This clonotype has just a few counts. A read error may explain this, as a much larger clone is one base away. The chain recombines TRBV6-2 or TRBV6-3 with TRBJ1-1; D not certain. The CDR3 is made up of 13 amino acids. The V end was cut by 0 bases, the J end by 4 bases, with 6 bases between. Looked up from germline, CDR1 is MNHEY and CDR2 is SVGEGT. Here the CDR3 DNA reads TGTGCCAGCAGTTACTCGGGGAGCACTGAAGCTTTCTTT. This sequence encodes CASSYSGSTEAFF.

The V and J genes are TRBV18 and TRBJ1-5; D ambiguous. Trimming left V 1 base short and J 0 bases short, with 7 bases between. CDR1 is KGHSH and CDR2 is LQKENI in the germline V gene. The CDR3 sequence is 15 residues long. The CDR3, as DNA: TGTGCCAGCTCACCACTAGGACTTAGCAATCAGCCCCAGCATTTT. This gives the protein CASSPLGLSNQPQHF. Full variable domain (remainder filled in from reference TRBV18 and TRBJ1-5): NAGVMQNPRHLVRRRGQEARLRCSPMKGHSHVYWYRQLPEEGLKFMVYLQKENIIDESGMPKERFSAEFPKEGPSILRIQQVVRGDSAAYFCASSPLGLSNQPQHFGDGTRLSIL.

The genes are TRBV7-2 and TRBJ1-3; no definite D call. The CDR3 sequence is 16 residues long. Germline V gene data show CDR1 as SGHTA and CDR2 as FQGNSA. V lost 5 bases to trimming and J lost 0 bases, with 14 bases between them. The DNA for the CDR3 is TGTGCCAGCAGCCCCGGCAGGTCCTACTCTGGAAACACCATATATTTT. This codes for CASSPGRSYSGNTIYF.

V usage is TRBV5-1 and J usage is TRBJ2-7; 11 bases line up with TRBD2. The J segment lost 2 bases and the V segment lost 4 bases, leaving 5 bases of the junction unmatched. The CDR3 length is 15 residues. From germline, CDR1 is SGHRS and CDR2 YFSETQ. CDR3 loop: CASSHGTSGPYEQYF. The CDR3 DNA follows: TGCGCCAGCAGCCACGGGACTAGCGGTCCCTACGAGCAGTACTTC.

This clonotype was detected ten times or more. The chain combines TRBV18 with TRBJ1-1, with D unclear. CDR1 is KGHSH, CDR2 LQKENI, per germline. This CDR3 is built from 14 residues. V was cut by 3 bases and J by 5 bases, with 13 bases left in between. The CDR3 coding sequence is TGTGCCAGCTCACCCATCAACCCGGAGACTGAAGCTTTCTTT. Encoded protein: CASSPINPETEAFF. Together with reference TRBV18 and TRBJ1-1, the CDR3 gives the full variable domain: NAGVMQNPRHLVRRRGQEARLRCSPMKGHSHVYWYRQLPEEGLKFMVYLQKENIIDESGMPKERFSAEFPKEGPSILRIQQVVRGDSAAYFCASSPINPETEAFFGQGTRLTVV.

As DNA, the CDR3 is TGCAGCGCCGTGACTAGCGGGAGGATGATCGACGAGCAGTACTTC. It yields the protein CSAVTSGRMIDEQYF. The J gene is TRBJ2-7, the V gene TRBV29-1; TRBD2 matches at 13 bases. The CDR3 loop spans 15 amino acids. V lost 7 bases and J lost 5; bases outside the gene matches: 11. The germline V gene has CDR1 SQVTM and CDR2 ANQGSEA.

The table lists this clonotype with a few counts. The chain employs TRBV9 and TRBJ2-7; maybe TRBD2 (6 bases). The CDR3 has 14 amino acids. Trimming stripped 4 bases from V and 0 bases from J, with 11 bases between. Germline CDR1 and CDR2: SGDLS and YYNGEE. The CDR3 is CASSRGSSSYEQYF. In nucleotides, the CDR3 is TGTGCCAGCAGCCGGGGGTCCAGCTCCTACGAGCAGTACTTC. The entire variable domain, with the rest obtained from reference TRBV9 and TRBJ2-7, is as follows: DSGVTQTPKHLITATGQRVTLRCSPRSGDLSVYWYQQSLDQGLQFLIQYYNGEERAKGNILERFSAQQFPDLHSELNLSSLELGDSALYFCASSRGSSSYEQYFGPGTRLTVT.

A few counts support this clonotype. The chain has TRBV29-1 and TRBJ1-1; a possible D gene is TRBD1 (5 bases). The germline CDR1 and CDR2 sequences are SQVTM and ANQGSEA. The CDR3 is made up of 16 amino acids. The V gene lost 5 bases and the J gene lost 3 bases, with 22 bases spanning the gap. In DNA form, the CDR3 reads TGCAGCGTTTACGGGGGAAAAGGTTGGGCTGACACTGAAGCTTTCTTT. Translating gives CSVYGGKGWADTEAFF. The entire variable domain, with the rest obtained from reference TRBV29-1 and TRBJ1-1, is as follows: SAVISQKPSRDICQRGTSLTIQCQVDSQVTMMFWYRQQPGQSLTLIATANQGSEATYESGFVIDKFPISRPNLTFSTLTVSNMSPEDSSIYLCSVYGGKGWADTEAFFGQGTRLTVV.

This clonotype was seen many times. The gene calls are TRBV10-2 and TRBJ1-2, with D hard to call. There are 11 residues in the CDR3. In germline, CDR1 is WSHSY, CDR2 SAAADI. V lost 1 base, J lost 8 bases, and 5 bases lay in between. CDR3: CASSELGGYTF. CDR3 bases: TGCGCCAGCAGTGAGTTGGGGGGCTACACCTTC.

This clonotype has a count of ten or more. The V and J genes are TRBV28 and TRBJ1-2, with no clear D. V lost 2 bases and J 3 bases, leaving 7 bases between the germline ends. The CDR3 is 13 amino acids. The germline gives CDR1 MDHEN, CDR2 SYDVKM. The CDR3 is CASSLGVDYGYTF. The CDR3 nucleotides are TGTGCCAGCAGTTTAGGAGTTGACTATGGCTACACCTTC.

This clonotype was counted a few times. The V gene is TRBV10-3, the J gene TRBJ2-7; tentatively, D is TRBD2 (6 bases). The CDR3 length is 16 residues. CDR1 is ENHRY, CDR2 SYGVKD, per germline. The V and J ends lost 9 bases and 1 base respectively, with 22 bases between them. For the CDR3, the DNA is TGTGCCATTAGGGTGGAGGGTTCGTCAATATCCTACGAGCAGTACTTC. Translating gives CAIRVEGSSISYEQYF.

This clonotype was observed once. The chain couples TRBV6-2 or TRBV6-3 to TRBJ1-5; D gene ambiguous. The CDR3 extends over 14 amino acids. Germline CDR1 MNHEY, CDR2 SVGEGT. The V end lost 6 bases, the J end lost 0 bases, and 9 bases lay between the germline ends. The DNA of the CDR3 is TGTGCCAGCAGCCTGGTCGTTAGCAATCAGCCCCAGCATTTT. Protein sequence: CASSLVVSNQPQHF.

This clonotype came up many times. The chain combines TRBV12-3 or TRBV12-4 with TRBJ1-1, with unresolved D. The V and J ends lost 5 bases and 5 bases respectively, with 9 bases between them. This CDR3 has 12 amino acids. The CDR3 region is CASSDTGTEAFF. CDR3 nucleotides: TGTGCCAGCAGTGACACTGGGACTGAAGCTTTCTTT.

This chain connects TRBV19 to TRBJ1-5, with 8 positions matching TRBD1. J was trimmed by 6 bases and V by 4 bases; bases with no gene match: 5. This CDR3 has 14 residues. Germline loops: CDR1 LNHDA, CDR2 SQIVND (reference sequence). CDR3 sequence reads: CASSTPTGVQPQHF. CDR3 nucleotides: TGTGCCAGTAGTACACCGACAGGGGTTCAGCCCCAGCATTTT.